Detailed here is one TCR beta chain. Seattle cases were enrolled at active infection and followed longitudinally. This CDR3 has 17 amino acids. The V segment lost 5 bases and the J segment 2 bases; nucleotides outside the gene matches: 12. Germline CDR1 SGHAT, CDR2 FQNNGV. The sample originates from a study of blood T cell repertoires in COVID-19. Study-wide context: Both acute and convalescent COVID-19 samples were obtained from the United States, Italy and Spain. Sources were T cells, B-cell-depleted T cells, or PBMCs; the material itself was cDNA or gDNA.

In the original workflow: Cell counts per sample came from amplifying reference gene primers. Sequencing was performed with immunoSEQ multiplex PCR; in TCRdb, only in-frame clones are kept and a portion is missing. V and J calls and clone size are given by that table; D and trimming were obtained from the DNA. Seen here are more than 45,000 clones, about nine tenths observed once, and the top ten hold under 25%. This sequence was found in a woman older than 75 with COVID-19, enrolled during active disease. J is TRBJ1-2 and V is TRBV11-2, with 9 bases fitting TRBD1. Sequenced input: peripheral blood. CDR3 amino acids: CASSPIPGQGMNYGYTF. The CDR3 bases are TGTGCCAGCAGCCCCATTCCGGGACAGGGAATGAACTATGGCTACACCTTC.